The rows below give T cell receptor beta chains drawn from one sample of a study of CD8+CD57+ T cells in acquired aplastic anemia. TCRdb reprocessed the reads via MiXCR and lists one record per CDR3 protein. The sample shows 200,000 to 250,000 distinct CDR3 sequences, 65% of them seen only once. Input material: sorted CD4+, CD8+, or CD8+CD57+ T cells (not recorded which) from PBMCs. The receptors originated from a human donor with aplastic anemia. CDR3s include the opening cysteine and the closing phenylalanine or tryptophan. The D gene is left open where the match is weak. Expanded clones are given a class, and other clones once, few, many or no size at all.

clone_size j_call d_call v_call cdr3_nt cdr3_aa
NA TRBJ1-2 NA TRBV29-1 TGCAGCGTTGGAATAGGGCGCTATGGCTACACCTTC CSVGIGRYGYTF
NA TRBJ2-1 TRBD2 TRBV7-2 TGTGCCAGCAGGCTAGCGGGGGGACCGAGCTCCTACAATGAGCAGTTCTTC CASRLAGGPSSYNEQFF
few TRBJ2-7 TRBD2 TRBV27 TGTGCCAGCAGTTTTAAAGCTCTCGCGGGGGGTTTCTTAGAGCAGTACTTC CASSFKALAGGFLEQYF
NA TRBJ2-5 NA TRBV20-1 TGCATTGCATACCGAGGAGAGACCCAGTACTTC CIAYRGETQYF
NA TRBJ1-2 NA TRBV29-1 TGCAGCGCCTTGGGGGGAGGAGGTGGCTACACCTTC CSALGGGGGYTF
few TRBJ2-7 TRBD1 TRBV20-1 TGCAGTGCTAGAGGGACAGGGACCTACGAGCAGTACTTC CSARGTGTYEQYF
NA TRBJ2-7 NA TRBV4-3 TGCGCCAGCAGCCAAGTTCAGGGAAACTACGAGCAGTACTTC CASSQVQGNYEQYF
NA TRBJ2-4 TRBD1 TRBV5-6 TGTGCCAGCAGCTTGGGGGAGGGACAGGGAGTTTTACAGTACTTC CASSLGEGQGVLQYF
NA TRBJ2-7 TRBD2 TRBV5-1 TGTGCCAGCAGCCCGAGCGGGAGCCCCTACGAGCAGTACTTC CASSPSGSPYEQYF
NA TRBJ2-7 TRBD2 TRBV9 TGTGCCAGCAGCGTAGCCCGCACTAGCGCAAACTACGAGCAGTACTTC CASSVARTSANYEQYF
NA TRBJ2-1 TRBD2 TRBV5-4 TGTGCCAGCAGCCCAGGACTAGCGGGGGCGGGTGAGCAGTTCTTC CASSPGLAGAGEQFF
NA TRBJ1-2 NA TRBV29-1 TGCAGCGTGGGTGGGGGGGAAGGCTATGGCTACACCTTC CSVGGGEGYGYTF
NA TRBJ2-5 NA TRBV7-2 TGTGCCAGCAGCTTAGCGCTGGGTTCGGCAGGAGGGAGGCAAGAGACCCAGTACTTC CASSLALGSAGGRQETQYF
NA TRBJ1-5 NA TRBV10-3 TGTGCCATCAGTGGGGGACACGGCAATCAGCCCCAGCATTTT CAISGGHGNQPQHF
few TRBJ1-6 NA TRBV25-1 TGTGCCAGCAGGACTACTGAAACAGGCCGCCCAAATTCACCCCTCCACTTT CASRTTETGRPNSPLHF
NA TRBJ2-1 NA TRBV10-3 TGTGCCACCAGAGACGTGTATGAGCAGTTCTTC CATRDVYEQFF
few TRBJ1-2 NA TRBV7-2 TGTGCCAGCAGCTTAGTCCTCGTCTCGGCTAACTATGGCTACACCTTC CASSLVLVSANYGYTF
NA TRBJ1-1 NA TRBV19 TGTGCCAGTAGTGGCCCGAAGATAACTGAAGCTTTCTTT CASSGPKITEAFF
NA TRBJ1-1 TRBD1 TRBV10-3 TGTGCCACCTCACCGGGACAGGGGGGGGTTACTGAAGCTTTCTTT CATSPGQGGVTEAFF
many TRBJ1-6 NA TRBV7-9 TGTGCCAGCAGCTTAGAGATCACTAACTTCAATTCACCCCTCCACTTT CASSLEITNFNSPLHF
NA TRBJ2-5 NA TRBV7-2 TGTGCCAGCAGCTTAATCGACGGGAGAGAGACCCAGTACTTC CASSLIDGRETQYF
NA TRBJ2-3 TRBD2 TRBV25-1 TGTGCCAGCAGTGATACGGGGAGGGTCACAGATACGCAGTATTTT CASSDTGRVTDTQYF
NA TRBJ1-5 TRBD1 TRBV10-3 TGTGCCAGCAGTAGGTGGCAGGGGGGCAATCAGCCCCAGCATTTT CASSRWQGGNQPQHF
NA TRBJ2-1 NA TRBV6-5 TGTGCCACCTCTGATGACAATGAGCAGTTCTTC CATSDDNEQFF
NA TRBJ1-6 NA TRBV11-2 TGTGCCAGCAGCTTACCGCGGGATAGCGGGGCGAGCTCCTACAATTCACCCCTCCACTTT CASSLPRDSGASSYNSPLHF
NA TRBJ2-1 NA TRBV20-1 TGCAGGGCTCCGCGGGGAGGTGAGCAGTTCTTC CRAPRGGEQFF
NA TRBJ1-2 NA TRBV3-1 TGTGCCAGCAGCCAAAGCGGGGCTGGGCAGGTCTATGGCTACACCTTC CASSQSGAGQVYGYTF
NA TRBJ1-6 NA TRBV15 TGTGCCACCAGCAGAGATCCTAGCAATTCACCCCTCCACTTT CATSRDPSNSPLHF
many TRBJ1-2 NA TRBV15 TGTGCCACCAGCAGTGAGAGACAGGCCCCACTCTATGGCTACACCTTC CATSSERQAPLYGYTF
NA TRBJ2-7 TRBD1 TRBV10-3 TGTGCCAGCAGGACCCGGGACAGATACGAGCAGTACTTC CASRTRDRYEQYF
NA TRBJ1-6 NA TRBV20-1 TGCAGTGCTAGCCCAGGGTTAACGGGTAGTTTACCCCTCCACTTC CSASPGLTGSLPLHF
NA TRBJ1-2 TRBD1 TRBV19 TGTGCCAGTAGTAGGGCGACAGGGGGCAATGGCTACACCTTC CASSRATGGNGYTF
NA TRBJ1-5 NA TRBV2 TGTGCCAGCAGTGAATTAGGGAGCAATCAGCCCCAGCATTTT CASSELGSNQPQHF
few TRBJ2-7 TRBD1 TRBV6-1 TGTGCCAGCAGCGGACAGGGGTGGTACGAGCAGTACTTC CASSGQGWYEQYF
NA TRBJ1-3 NA TRBV19 TGTGCCAGTAGTATCCAGGGCTCGTCCTCTGGAGACACCATATATTTT CASSIQGSSSGDTIYF
NA TRBJ1-1 NA TRBV19 TGTGCCACCAGATTAGGGACCACTGAAGCTTTCTTT CATRLGTTEAFF
NA TRBJ2-7 NA TRBV6-5 TGTGCCAGCAGTTCTGACATTCCCTACGAGCAGTACTTC CASSSDIPYEQYF
NA TRBJ1-1 NA TRBV7-9 TGTGCCAGCAGCTTGGGGGGCAGTGCTGAAGCTTTCTTT CASSLGGSAEAFF
many TRBJ2-2 TRBD1 TRBV6-4 TGTGCCAGCAGTGGGACAGGGGACACCGGGGAGCTGTTTTTT CASSGTGDTGELFF
NA TRBJ2-5 TRBD2 TRBV9 TGTGCCAGCAACCAGGGACTAGCGGGAGGGGAGACCCAGTACTTC CASNQGLAGGETQYF
once TRBJ2-2 TRBD1 TRBV10-3 TGTGCCGCCCAAGGGGGCAGGCCTAACACCGGGGAGCTGTTTTTT CAAQGGRPNTGELFF
NA TRBJ1-6 NA TRBV5-1 TGCGCCAGCAGCTTGCAGGAACGGAGAACGGGTTCACCCCTCCACTTT CASSLQERRTGSPLHF
few TRBJ1-1 NA TRBV2 TGTGCCAGCAGAAAACAGGGTACGAACACTGAAGCTTTCTTT CASRKQGTNTEAFF
NA TRBJ1-6 NA TRBV7-3 TGTGCCAGCAGCCCTACAGTGAATTCACCCCTCCACTTT CASSPTVNSPLHF
NA TRBJ1-4 NA TRBV7-9 TGTGCCAGCAGCGCACCGGAAAAACTGTTTTTT CASSAPEKLFF
NA TRBJ1-4 NA TRBV7-9 TGTGCCAGCAGCTCTTGGGGATACCCAAATGAAAAACTGTTTTTT CASSSWGYPNEKLFF
many TRBJ2-3 TRBD2 TRBV25-1 TGTGCCAGCAGTGAACCCCCCCGCGGGGGGGCTAGCACAGATACGCAGTATTTT CASSEPPRGGASTDTQYF
NA TRBJ2-1 TRBD2 TRBV24-1 TGTGCCACCAGTGAACCCGGACTAGCGGGATACAATGAGCAGTTCTTC CATSEPGLAGYNEQFF
NA TRBJ2-7 NA TRBV10-3 TGTGCCAGCAGCGGGACACCAGTCAGCTACGAGCAGTACTTC CASSGTPVSYEQYF
NA TRBJ2-2 NA TRBV6-5 TGTGCCAGCAGGGAGGGACAGTTGAGCACCGGGGAGCTGTCTTTT CASREGQLSTGELSF
NA TRBJ1-1 TRBD1 TRBV24-1 TGTGCCACGACAGGGGGCGCTGAGAACACTGAAGCTTTCTTT CATTGGAENTEAFF
NA TRBJ2-7 NA TRBV11-2 TGTGCCAGCAGCTCAGTCCGGGACGGATACGAGCAGTACTTC CASSSVRDGYEQYF
NA TRBJ1-1 NA TRBV12-3/TRBV12-4 TGTGCCAGCAAACACAGGGCGGACACTGAAGCTTTCTTT CASKHRADTEAFF
many TRBJ2-1 NA TRBV9 TGTGCCAGCAGCGTAGTCTCCTACAATGAGCAGTTCTTC CASSVVSYNEQFF
once TRBJ2-2 NA TRBV5-1 TGCGCCAGCAGCTTGGGACAGGTTCGGGGCACCGGGGAGCTGTTTTTT CASSLGQVRGTGELFF
few TRBJ1-1 NA TRBV24-1 TGTGCCACCAGTGACCCTCGGCGAGGGGCTGAAGCTTTCTTT CATSDPRRGAEAFF